The clone carrying this T cell receptor (beta chain) was counted once. This record comes from a study of blood T cell repertoires in COVID-19. Study summary: Samples came from the United States, Italy and Spain, spanning acute and convalescent COVID-19.

Assay used: immunoSEQ multiplex PCR; TCRdb lists only in-frame clones, some missing. The profile shows about 340,000 clones, under 95% of them singletons. Unmatched junction bases numbered 5, after V lost 5 bases and J lost 2 bases. The germline V gene encodes CDR1 SGHTA and CDR2 FQGNSA. This CDR3 has 15 residues. Participants' own reports of clinical history determined their cohort assignment. The chain uses TRBV7-2 and TRBJ1-3; 8 positions match TRBD1. Material for sequencing was PBMCs or T cells enriched from blood (not recorded which). This clonotype was sampled from a woman in her twenties or thirties who had recovered from COVID-19. CDR3 sequence (DNA): TGTGCCAGCAGCCCCAGGACAGGGCCTGGAAACACCATATATTTT. This sequence encodes CASSPRTGPGNTIYF.